A single sample is the source of the 30 T cell receptor beta chains below, sequenced in a study of Ad26.COV2.S vaccination and SARS-CoV-2 variants. The treatment here: 15 to 20 received Ad26.COV2.S at low or high dose, single or two shots; 5 received placebo; per-sample allocation not given. The study sampled participants on day 63 after the first vaccine or placebo injection. Profiling relied on immunoSEQ multiplex PCR, and the TCRdb table lists in-frame clones only, not all of them. The table lists about 350,000 clones, 88% of them singletons. The sample consisted of peripheral blood, taken in a trial of Ad26.COV2.S vaccine versus placebo. The origin of the receptors is a person aged 18-65 years who received the Ad26.COV2.S COVID-19 vaccine or a placebo.

The CDR3 here is CASSQNGATNEKLFF. Written as DNA, the CDR3 is TGCGCCAGCAGCCAAAACGGTGCAACTAATGAAAAACTGTTTTTT. The V and J genes are TRBV4-1 and TRBJ1-4; D not resolved. Germline assignment: CDR1 MGHRA and CDR2 YSYEKL. The CDR3 totals 15 residues. V lost 2 bases to trimming and J lost 0 bases, with 7 bases between them.

V and J are TRBV18 and TRBJ2-4; D is perhaps TRBD2 (5 bases). The CDR3 is 14 residues long. The germline V and J ends were trimmed by 2 bases and 8 bases, with 13 bases remaining between them. Germline lookup yields CDR1 KGHSH and CDR2 LQKENI. The CDR3 loop reads CASSPSEGLDIQYF. The CDR3, as DNA: TGTGCCAGCTCACCATCAGAGGGCTTGGACATTCAGTACTTC.

The V and J genes are TRBV6-5 and TRBJ1-4; tentative D call: TRBD1 (6 bases). V was cut by 0 bases and J by 10 bases, with 12 bases left in between. CDR3 length: 14 residues. Germline lookup yields CDR1 MNHEY and CDR2 SVGAGI. CDR3 region: CASSYSGGGGKLFF. The CDR3 DNA follows: TGTGCCAGCAGTTACTCGGGGGGCGGGGGAAAACTGTTTTTT.

The J gene is TRBJ1-2, the V gene TRBV11-2; D is unresolved. V lost 1 base and J lost 3, with 9 bases in between. The CDR3 covers 14 residues. In germline, CDR1 is SGHAT, CDR2 FQNNGV. CDR3 sequence (DNA): TGTGCCAGCAGCTTAGGCCGGGCCGACTATGGCTACACCTTC. Protein: CASSLGRADYGYTF.

Written as DNA, the CDR3 is TGTGCCAGCAGCCTATCCGGGGGCCCTTACCAAGAGACCCAGTACTTC. Its translation is CASSLSGGPYQETQYF. The chain recombines TRBV3-1 (or the pseudogene TRBV3-2) with TRBJ2-5; D may match TRBD1 or TRBD2 (6 bases each). The CDR3 consists of 16 residues. CDR1 is LGHDT and CDR2 is YNNKEL in the germline V gene (reference sequence). The ends were cut back, 4 bases at V and 0 bases at J, with 15 bases in the middle.

The chain recombines TRBV12-3 or TRBV12-4 with TRBJ1-5; 7 bases fit TRBD1. V lost 3 bases and J lost 15; bases outside the gene matches: 8. The CDR3 contains 12 residues. This CDR3 is CASSFNRGHRHF. CDR3 in DNA: TGTGCCAGCAGTTTTAACAGGGGACATCGGCATTTT.

CDR3 sequence (DNA): TGCGCCAGCAGCCAGGACAGGAGTAATAATTCACCCCTCCACTTT. Its protein product is CASSQDRSNNSPLHF. The chain is built from TRBV4-1 and TRBJ1-6; 7 bases match TRBD1. The CDR3 is made up of 15 amino acids. Germline trimming cut 3 bases from V and 5 bases from J; bases unmatched to any gene: 4. Germline V CDR1 and CDR2: MGHRA, YSYEKL.

The rearrangement uses TRBV4-2 and TRBJ1-6, with 8 bases matching TRBD1. Germline V CDR1 and CDR2: LGHNA, YNFKEQ. J gave up 7 bases and V 0 bases, and 5 bases lay outside the gene matches. The CDR3 is 16 amino acids. The CDR3 DNA reads TGTGCCAGCAGCCAAGATATGGGGACAGGCAATTCACCCCTCCACTTT. Residues: CASSQDMGTGNSPLHF.

This chain joins TRBV12-3 or TRBV12-4 and TRBJ1-1, with D uncertain. Trimming pared 3 bases from V and 5 bases from J, leaving 10 bases between. This CDR3 has 13 residues. The CDR3 DNA follows: TGTGCCAGCAGTTTCGGGAGTGAGACTGAAGCTTTCTTT. It yields the protein CASSFGSETEAFF.

This chain joins TRBV19 and TRBJ2-3; D is unclear. V lost 2 bases, J lost 5 bases, and 11 bases lay in between. Germline V CDR1 and CDR2: LNHDA, SQIVND (reference sequence). CDR3 size: 14 residues. The CDR3 DNA reads as TGTGCCAGTAGTATACAGCGAATTGGAGATACGCAGTATTTT. Protein sequence: CASSIQRIGDTQYF.

The V call is TRBV19, the J call TRBJ2-5, with unresolved D. From germline, CDR1 is LNHDA and CDR2 SQIVND (reference sequence). The CDR3 has 15 amino acids. Trimming cost V 3 bases and J 1 base, with 12 bases left between them. CDR3 amino acids: CASSIPGRIQETQYF. The CDR3 coding sequence is TGTGCCAGTAGTATTCCAGGCAGGATCCAAGAGACCCAGTACTTC.

This clone was seen a single time. The chain couples TRBV6-6 to TRBJ2-2; D is unclear. Per germline, CDR1 MNHNY and CDR2 SVGAGI (reference sequence). The CDR3 loop spans 13 amino acids. Trimming cost V 6 bases and J 15 bases, with 20 bases left between them. The CDR3 protein is CASSQNKDRPVFF. CDR3 DNA sequence: TGTGCCAGCAGCCAGAACAAGGACCGTCCGGTGTTTTTT.

The chain recombines TRBV7-2 with TRBJ1-4, with D unclear. The CDR3 covers 15 residues. V was clipped by 2 bases and J by 0 bases, with 7 bases between them. Germline-derived CDR1 and CDR2 are SGHTA and FQGNSA. DNA for the CDR3: TGTGCCAGCAGCTTAAGAGGCGCAACTAATGAAAAACTGTTTTTT. Protein sequence: CASSLRGATNEKLFF.

The chain combines TRBV5-6 with TRBJ2-1; tentatively, D is TRBD2 (5 bases). The CDR3 is made up of 12 amino acids. Germline loops: CDR1 SGHDT, CDR2 YYEEEE. Trimming cost V 5 bases and J 7 bases, with 10 bases left between them. CDR3: CASSFGMNEQFF. In DNA form, the CDR3 reads TGTGCCAGCAGTTTCGGGATGAATGAGCAGTTCTTC.

The CDR3 coding sequence is TGCGCCAGCAGCTTGCGTAGGGGATCTACTGAAGCTTTCTTT. Its protein product is CASSLRRGSTEAFF. The chain recombines TRBV5-1 with TRBJ1-1; D perhaps matches TRBD1 (5 bases). This CDR3 contains 14 residues. Germline CDR1 SGHRS, CDR2 YFSETQ. V was trimmed by 1 base and J by 5 bases, leaving 12 bases between them.

This clone was observed a single time. This sequence joins TRBV6-5 and TRBJ1-2, with D unresolved. Per the germline V gene, CDR1 is MNHEY and CDR2 is SVGAGI. V gave up 6 bases and J gave up 2 bases, with 16 bases separating them. CDR3 length equals 15 residues. CDR3: CASSSILSRNYGYTF. DNA for the CDR3: TGTGCCAGCAGCTCCATCTTAAGCAGAAACTATGGCTACACCTTC.

The V and J genes are TRBV30 and TRBJ1-1; D possibly corresponds to TRBD1 (6 bases). Germline values: CDR1 GTSNPN, CDR2 SVGIG (reference sequence). V lost 7 bases, J lost 8 bases, and 14 bases lay in between. The CDR3 is made up of 11 amino acids. CDR3 residues: CALNRASEAFF. CDR3 bases: TGTGCCTTAAACAGGGCGTCGGAAGCTTTCTTT.

V gene TRBV6-2 or TRBV6-3 combines with J gene TRBJ2-1, with 7 bases that match TRBD2. There are 17 residues in the CDR3. The trim removed 6 bases at V and 0 bases at J, leaving 11 bases unmatched. Germline CDR1 reads MNHEY; CDR2 reads SVGEGT. The CDR3: CASRPPDLAVSYNEQFF. The CDR3 DNA reads TGTGCCAGCAGACCTCCGGATCTAGCGGTCTCCTACAATGAGCAGTTCTTC.

The chain recombines TRBV12-3 or TRBV12-4 with TRBJ1-2; D unresolved. There are 12 residues in the CDR3. V was trimmed by 8 bases and J by 4 bases, leaving 11 bases between them. The CDR3 spells CASSPWTYGYTF. CDR3 in DNA: TGTGCCAGCTCTCCCTGGACCTATGGCTACACCTTC.

The V call is TRBV6-5, the J call TRBJ1-2; D is undetermined. There are 15 residues in the CDR3. Per the germline V gene, CDR1 is MNHEY and CDR2 is SVGAGI. The germline V and J ends were trimmed by 2 bases and 4 bases, with 14 bases remaining between them. In DNA form, the CDR3 reads TGTGCCAGCAGTTACCCCACGGGTGGTGGCTATGGCTACACCTTC. As protein: CASSYPTGGGYGYTF.

The chain couples TRBV19 to TRBJ1-5, with D possibly matching TRBD1 (6 bases). CDR3 length equals 14 residues. Looked up from germline, CDR1 is LNHDA and CDR2 is SQIVND (reference sequence). V lost 7 bases and J lost 1, with 11 bases in between. The CDR3, as DNA: TGTGCCAGTACCCTACAGGGAAGCAATCAGCCCCAGCATTTT. Translating gives CASTLQGSNQPQHF.

CDR3 sequence (DNA): TGTGCCAGCAGTCAGATACCCACCGGGACCTTAAACATTCAGTACTTC. Residues: CASSQIPTGTLNIQYF. The V and J genes are TRBV28 and TRBJ2-4, with D perhaps given as TRBD1 or TRBD2 (5 bases each). The germline gives CDR1 MDHEN, CDR2 SYDVKM. V was clipped by 5 bases and J by 6 bases, with 20 bases between them. The CDR3 spans 16 residues.

This clone is a singleton in its sample. The chain has TRBV7-2 and TRBJ1-2, with D possibly TRBD1 on 5 matching bases. The CDR3 has 15 residues. Germline values: CDR1 SGHTA, CDR2 FQGNSA. V lost 1 base and J lost 4, with 13 bases in between. The CDR3: CASSLGQGPFYGYTF. The CDR3 nucleotides are TGTGCCAGCAGCTTAGGGCAGGGACCCTTCTATGGCTACACCTTC.

About this clone: The sample has other DNA sequences that encode this CDR3 too. The chain is built from TRBV9 and TRBJ1-6, with 9 bases matching TRBD1. V trimming: 3 bases; J trimming: 10 bases; junction bases outside the gene matches: 8. Germline loops: CDR1 SGDLS, CDR2 YYNGEE. The CDR3 runs to 15 residues. The CDR3 region is CASSATQGAGSPLHF. In nucleotides, the CDR3 is TGTGCCAGCAGCGCAACACAGGGGGCAGGATCACCCCTCCACTTT.

This clone was observed a handful of times. V and J are TRBV29-1 and TRBJ2-3; TRBD2 is a possible D gene (6 bases). The CDR3 contains 15 residues. Deletions cut 0 bases from V and 0 bases from J, with 10 bases between. Germline V gives CDR1 SQVTM, CDR2 ANQGSEA. The CDR3 DNA reads TGCAGCGTTGAAGATGGAGGGAGTAGCACAGATACGCAGTATTTT. Amino acid sequence: CSVEDGGSSTDTQYF.

The gene calls are TRBV28 and TRBJ1-5, with TRBD1 matching over 8 bases. Germline V gene lookup returns CDR1 MDHEN and CDR2 SYDVKM. The CDR3 consists of 16 residues. V trimming: 5 bases; J trimming: 5 bases; junction bases outside the gene matches: 11. The CDR3 protein is CASSPSGQGRDQPQHF. In nucleotides, the CDR3 is TGTGCCAGCAGTCCTTCCGGACAGGGAAGAGATCAGCCCCAGCATTTT.

This sequence joins TRBV3-1 (or the pseudogene TRBV3-2) and TRBJ2-6; D gene unclear. This CDR3 contains 15 residues. Germline lookup yields CDR1 LGHDT and CDR2 YNNKEL (reference sequence). V lost 0 bases to trimming and J lost 0 bases, with 3 bases between them. CDR3 protein: CASSQEFSGANVLTF. In DNA form, the CDR3 reads TGTGCCAGCAGCCAAGAGTTCTCTGGGGCCAACGTCCTGACTTTC.

This sequence joins TRBV7-2 and TRBJ2-7, with D hard to call. The germline V gene encodes CDR1 SGHTA and CDR2 FQGNSA. V was trimmed by 2 bases and J by 6 bases, leaving 8 bases between them. This CDR3 comprises 12 residues. CDR3 sequence reads: CASSLSLGEQYF. CDR3 coding DNA: TGTGCCAGCAGCTTAAGTCTGGGCGAGCAGTACTTC.

In its sample, this clone was seen once. The gene calls are TRBV7-3 and TRBJ2-6; D gene ambiguous. This CDR3 spans 15 amino acids. The germline gives CDR1 SGHTA, CDR2 FQGTGA. Trimming took 5 bases from V and 1 from J, leaving 9 bases between them. The CDR3 loop reads CASSPVRSGANVLTF. Here the CDR3 DNA reads TGTGCCAGCAGCCCAGTCCGTTCTGGGGCCAACGTCCTGACTTTC.

This clone appeared a few times. The chain recombines TRBV7-9 with TRBJ1-1, with D possibly TRBD1 on 5 matching bases. Germline V gene sequence: CDR1 SEHNR, CDR2 FQNEAQ (reference sequence). The ends were cut back, 1 base at V and 7 bases at J, with 10 bases in the middle. The CDR3 has 13 residues. The DNA of the CDR3 is TGTGCCAGCAGCTTAGGTGGGGGGGTTGAAGCTTTCTTT. Translation gives CASSLGGGVEAFF.